This T cell receptor beta chain was recovered during a study of Ad26.COV2.S vaccination and SARS-CoV-2 variants. Whole-study findings and limits: Comparable non-spike TCR breadth was observed in vaccine and placebo recipients. Participants in the vaccine arm had higher spike-specific TCR breadth; placebo recipients had lower.

Treatment: around 19 received Ad26.COV2.S at low or high dose, single or two shots; several received placebo; per-sample allocation not given. The study sampled participants on day 63 after the first vaccine or placebo injection. TCRdb's table, derived via immunoSEQ multiplex PCR, lists solely in-frame clones and lacks some. The data show 500,000 or so clones, roughly nine tenths seen once. This clone was detected only a few times. Its antigen is undetermined. This receptor was obtained from a person between 18 and 65 years old who received the Ad26.COV2.S COVID-19 vaccine or a placebo. The material sequenced was peripheral blood, taken in a trial of Ad26.COV2.S vaccine versus placebo.

CDR3 DNA sequence: TGTGCCACGGGAGAAACAGGGGTCGATACGCAGTATTTT. It yields the protein CATGETGVDTQYF. The rearrangement links TRBV5-6 to TRBJ2-3; TRBD1 might be the D (7 bases). The germline V and J ends were trimmed by 9 bases and 6 bases, with 17 bases remaining between them. The CDR3 contains 13 residues. Germline CDR1 reads SGHDT; CDR2 reads YYEEEE.